This record looks at one T cell receptor beta chain sequence and its context. No antigen is known for it. No clone much larger than this one lies a single base away; base qualities are absent. Trimming accounts for 2 bases at V and 7 bases at J, while the number of junction bases matched to no gene is 6. CDR3 length: 15 amino acids, cysteine to phenylalanine. Only CDR3 DNA remains: 45 bases, in frame from the first base. CDR1 and CDR2, per the germline V gene, are MDHEN and SYDVKM. TCRbeta CDR3 regions were amplified from genomic DNA by means of the immunoSEQ Assay, a bias-controlled multiplex PCR. Processing in the source paper ran as follows. The number of nucleated cells in each sample was estimated by amplification of reference gene primers within the assay. Sequence reads were collapsed and filtered to measure the absolute abundance of every unique TCRbeta CDR3 rearrangement. For each sample, productive Simpson clonality was calculated as the square root of Simpson's diversity index across productive rearrangements. What TCRdb holds here is the immuneACCESS table cut down to in-frame rearrangements. Part of the clones is not present; checked against another copy, under half of the missing clones reflect an unresolved V gene, and the others are unexplained. The D gene and trimming were derived from the DNA, and the V and J assignments and clone size from that table. For this sample the table gives 300,000 to 350,000 clones, of which around 90% were detected only once. The top ten hold over 4.5% of the sample.

The sample originates from a study of blood T cell repertoires in COVID-19 (dated by TCRdb to 2018 to 2020). Notes on the research overall: Collaborator samples came from the United States, Italy and Spain and covered acute and convalescent phases of COVID-19. The samples were drawn from two sources: the first 160 participants of the ongoing ImmuneRACE study, and about 1,300 subjects contributed by 6 global collaborators. The material from the prospective study consisted of cDNA or gDNA derived from T cells, B-cell-depleted T cells, or PBMCs. The repertoires were released in a freely available public database intended as a resource for research on the immune response to SARS-CoV-2. Deeply sampled blood TCRbeta repertoires from subjects exposed to, actively infected with, or recovered from COVID-19 were included in the dataset. The sample metadata nearly always contained a de-identified subject ID, COVID-19 status, age in years and sex. Where HLA class I and class II types were available, the types were taken from metadata supplied by the sample provider, not from assay-based typing. Study-wide conclusions, independent of this receptor: The quantity of clinical and demographic metadata differed by source and by participant and was supplied without curation.

In the prospective study, participants were about 18 to 95 years old, resided in under 30 geographic areas of the United States, and were enrolled through a virtual design. In the prospective study, cohorts were assigned on the basis of participant-reported clinical history obtained from a screening survey and a study questionnaire. ImmuneRACE Cohort 3 recovered participants were defined by two consecutive negative NP/OP PCR tests, healthcare professional clearance, or symptom resolution. In the prospective study, whole blood, serum and a nasopharyngeal or oropharyngeal swab were collected from each participant by mobile phlebotomists. Over a 2-month period, participants in the prospective study had the option of providing additional blood draws and questionnaires. Prospective study blood samples were shipped either frozen or at room temperature before DNA extraction.

The clonotype originates from a man aged 25 to 45 who had recovered from COVID-19. Recombination linked TRBV28 to TRBJ1-4; TRBD1 aligns with 8 central bases. Input material: PBMCs or T cells enriched from blood (not recorded which). The nucleotide sequence is TGTGCCAGCAGTTTACCGACAGGGGAAGGTGAAAAACTGTTTTTT. Translated, this is CASSLPTGEGEKLFF.